The rows below give T cell receptor beta chains drawn from one sample of a study of T-cell memory formation after mild COVID-19. TCRdb ran MiXCR on the 5' RACE reads and lists one entry per CDR3 protein. The sample holds around 310,000 distinct CDR3 sequences, 14% seen once. Sequenced input: PBMCs or a T cell subset sorted from them (not recorded which). These receptors all stem from a man aged 18 to 30 who had mild COVID-19 (a few samples of this study predate the infection). Cell type and time point are not known. CDR3s include the opening cysteine and the closing phenylalanine or tryptophan. The D gene is left open where the match is weak. Clone sizes are given selectively: once, few, many, or a class where the clone is expanded.

v_gene,d_gene,abundance,j_gene,CDR3aa,CDR3nt
TRBV7-2,NA,NA,TRBJ1-5,CASSTTDSNQPQHF,TGTGCCAGCTCGACAACCGACAGTAATCAGCCCCAGCATTTT
TRBV29-1,TRBD1,many,TRBJ2-2,CSGADRGNGGELFF,TGCAGCGGCGCTGACAGGGGGAACGGCGGGGAGCTGTTTTTT
TRBV7-8,NA,NA,TRBJ2-5,CASSSTPMGGDETQYF,TGTGCCAGCAGCTCCACCCCGATGGGGGGTGATGAGACCCAGTACTTC
TRBV5-1,TRBD1,few,TRBJ2-7,CASSRDRGRPAVPYEQYF,TGCGCCAGCAGCCGTGACAGGGGTAGACCGGCCGTTCCCTACGAGCAGTACTTC
TRBV5-1,NA,few,TRBJ2-2,CASSPPRVNTGELFF,TGCGCCAGCAGCCCCCCCCGAGTGAACACCGGGGAGCTGTTTTTT
TRBV12-3/TRBV12-4,NA,few,TRBJ1-2,CASSWDTTRPYGYTF,TGTGCCAGCAGCTGGGACACCACGCGACCCTATGGCTACACCTTC
TRBV9,TRBD1,many,TRBJ2-4,CASSLGDRGFNIQYF,TGTGCCAGCAGCCTCGGGGACAGGGGGTTTAACATTCAGTACTTC
TRBV20-1,NA,NA,TRBJ2-7,CSASVTSGHGKYF,TGCAGTGCTAGTGTCACTTCAGGACACGGAAAGTACTTC
TRBV11-2,NA,few,TRBJ1-2,CASSELMGYGYTF,TGTGCCAGCAGCGAACTGATGGGATATGGCTACACCTTC
TRBV7-9,NA,NA,TRBJ2-1,CASSLDSRITRNEQFF,TGTGCCAGCAGCTTAGACAGTAGGATCACTAGAAATGAGCAGTTCTTC
TRBV7-2,NA,many,TRBJ1-5,CASSVQGDQPQHF,TGTGCCAGCAGCGTACAGGGTGATCAGCCCCAGCATTTT
TRBV5-1,NA,few,TRBJ1-5,CASSLGLDSNQPQHF,TGCGCCAGCAGCTTGGGCCTGGACAGCAATCAGCCCCAGCATTTT
TRBV18,NA,few,TRBJ1-1,CASSLHEVNTEAFF,TGTGCCAGCTCCCTCCATGAAGTGAACACTGAAGCTTTCTTT
TRBV5-6,NA,NA,TRBJ2-5,CASSPTSSLQETQYF,TGTGCCAGCAGCCCCACTAGTTCCCTACAAGAGACCCAGTACTTC
TRBV5-1,NA,many,TRBJ2-7,CASSLAKGQSSYEQYF,TGCGCCAGCAGCTTGGCCAAGGGTCAGAGCTCCTACGAGCAGTACTTC
TRBV18,TRBD2,NA,TRBJ2-2,CASSSRLAENTGELFF,TGTGCCAGCTCATCGAGACTAGCGGAGAACACCGGGGAGCTGTTTTTT
TRBV5-1,TRBD2,NA,TRBJ2-5,CASSLAGLAGGETQYF,TGCGCCAGCAGCTTGGCGGGACTAGCAGGAGGAGAGACCCAGTACTTC